One and the same sample provided the 20 T cell receptor beta chains below, sequenced in a study of OX40 agonist ivuxolimab in advanced cancers. Sequencing was performed with immunoSEQ multiplex PCR; in TCRdb, only in-frame clones are kept and a portion is missing. The sample has over 75,000 clones, roughly 89% seen once. The material was CD4+ or CD8+ T cells sorted from blood, obtained in a trial of the OX40 agonist ivuxolimab. These receptors were collected from an adult with an advanced solid tumor such as melanoma, head and neck, liver or kidney cancer.

The count of this clone is one. The chain employs TRBV9 and TRBJ2-1; D ambiguous. Germline CDR1 SGDLS, CDR2 YYNGEE. Trimming pared 2 bases from V and 2 bases from J, leaving 11 bases between. This CDR3 region has 15 residues. In DNA form, the CDR3 reads TGTGCCAGCAGCGTTCGTCCCTCCCCCTACAATGAGCAGTTCTTC. The encoded protein is CASSVRPSPYNEQFF.

The chain links TRBV27 to TRBJ2-1; 8 bases match TRBD2. CDR3 length: 15 residues. After removal of 8 bases from V and 2 bases from J, the junction contained 8 bases not matched to a gene. Germline CDR1 is MNHEY and CDR2 is SMNVEV (reference sequence). CDR3 bases: TGTGCCAGCCTCGGGTTAGCGGGAACCTACAATGAGCAGTTCTTC. Encoded protein: CASLGLAGTYNEQFF.

V usage is TRBV10-1 and J usage is TRBJ1-3, with D unclear. The CDR3 sequence is 14 residues long. V was pared by 4 bases and J by 4 bases, with 11 bases between. Germline loops: CDR1 WNHNN, CDR2 SYGVQD (reference sequence). CDR3 nucleotide sequence: TGCGCCAGCAGTGCGGACCCGGCGGGAAACACCATATATTTT. It yields the protein CASSADPAGNTIYF.

There are a few counts of this clone. The chain uses TRBV5-1 and TRBJ1-4, with 7 bases matching TRBD1. The CDR3 has 14 amino acids. Germline-derived CDR1 and CDR2 are SGHRS and YFSETQ. With V trimmed by 5 bases and J by 6 bases, 7 bases remained unmatched. In DNA form, the CDR3 reads TGCGCCAGCAGACCCGGGACAGTGGATGAAAAACTGTTTTTT. Translating it yields CASRPGTVDEKLFF.

The chain recombines TRBV5-1 with TRBJ2-3; 10 bases are a match to TRBD2. Per germline, CDR1 SGHRS and CDR2 YFSETQ. The CDR3 has 14 amino acids. Unmatched junction bases numbered 5, after V lost 4 bases and J lost 6 bases. CDR3 sequence (DNA): TGCGCCAGCAGCAGCGGGAGGGTGGGTGATACGCAGTATTTT. It yields the protein CASSSGRVGDTQYF.

The chain carries TRBV7-2 and TRBJ2-1; no definite D call. This CDR3 is built from 13 residues. In germline, CDR1 is SGHTA, CDR2 FQGNSA. The V and J ends lost 3 bases and 3 bases respectively, with 6 bases between them. The CDR3 here is CASSFDFYNEQFF. CDR3 in DNA: TGTGCCAGCAGCTTCGACTTCTACAATGAGCAGTTCTTC. Looking up the rest from reference TRBV7-2 and TRBJ2-1 gives the full variable domain: GAGVSQSPSNKVTEKGKDVELRCDPISGHTALYWYRQSLGQGLEFLIYFQGNSAPDKSGLPSDRFSAERTGGSVSTLTIQRTQQEDSAVYLCASSFDFYNEQFFGPGTRLTVL.

Points on this clone: Other DNA sequences in the same sample also yield this CDR3. The chain joins TRBV27 to TRBJ2-3; D gene unclear. There are 11 residues in the CDR3. Deletions cut 6 bases from V and 0 bases from J, with 1 base between. The germline V gene encodes CDR1 MNHEY and CDR2 SMNVEV (reference sequence). The CDR3 reads CASRSTDTQYF. CDR3 nucleotide sequence: TGTGCCAGCAGGAGCACAGATACGCAGTATTTT.

This clone was observed a few times. The chain links TRBV19 to TRBJ1-2, with a tentative D call TRBD1 (5 bases). This CDR3 contains 12 residues. Between the trimmed V and J ends, which lost 6 bases and 6 bases, there was a span of 11 bases. Germline values: CDR1 LNHDA, CDR2 SQIVND (reference sequence). For the CDR3, the DNA is TGTGCCAGTAGCCTGGGACCGGATGGCTACACCTTC. Protein sequence: CASSLGPDGYTF.

The rearrangement links TRBV2 to TRBJ2-2; 11 bases align to TRBD2. The CDR3 length is 15 residues. Per germline, CDR1 SNHLY and CDR2 FYNNEI. After removal of 4 bases from V and 4 bases from J, the junction contained 2 bases not matched to a gene. The CDR3 loop reads CASSVLAGGTGELFF. In DNA, the CDR3 is TGTGCCAGCAGTGTTCTAGCGGGAGGCACCGGGGAGCTGTTTTTT.

The chain couples TRBV7-6 to TRBJ1-1, with D hard to call. There are 13 residues in the CDR3. CDR1 and CDR2 from the germline V gene are SGHVS and FNYEAQ. Trimming pared 5 bases from V and 1 base from J, leaving 8 bases between. CDR3 residues: CASSPAQNTEAFF. For the CDR3, the DNA is TGTGCCAGCAGCCCGGCGCAGAACACTGAAGCTTTCTTT.

This chain uses TRBV21-1 with TRBJ2-3; TRBD2 is the table's D call and was not checked against the DNA. TRBV21-1 is annotated as a pseudogene. The CDR3 totals 15 residues. In nucleotides, the CDR3 is TGTGCCAGCAGCAAACTACAGCACGCGGGGGATACGCAGTATTTT. Encoded protein: CASSKLQHAGDTQYF.

This chain joins TRBV9 and TRBJ2-7; D is ambiguous. The CDR3 runs to 12 residues. Germline lookup yields CDR1 SGDLS and CDR2 YYNGEE. V lost 0 bases to trimming and J lost 4 bases, with 5 bases between them. The CDR3 is CASSVGGYEQYF. In DNA, the CDR3 is TGTGCCAGCAGCGTAGGGGGATACGAGCAGTACTTC.

The rearrangement joins TRBV19 to TRBJ1-5; the match to TRBD1 covers 10 bases. V lost 3 bases and J lost 5; bases outside the gene matches: 10. CDR3 length: 17 residues. Germline CDR1 reads LNHDA; CDR2 reads SQIVND (reference sequence). CDR3 region: CASSMFAGTGVDQPQHF. CDR3 sequence (DNA): TGTGCCAGTAGTATGTTTGCCGGGACAGGGGTCGATCAGCCCCAGCATTTT. The entire variable domain, with the rest obtained from reference TRBV19 and TRBJ1-5, is as follows: DGGITQSPKYLFRKEGQNVTLSCEQNLNHDAMYWYRQDPGQGLRLIYYSQIVNDFQKGDIAEGYSVSREKKESFPLTVTSAQKNPTAFYLCASSMFAGTGVDQPQHFGDGTRLSIL.

V gene TRBV27 combines with J gene TRBJ2-1, with 11 bases that match TRBD2. Germline-derived CDR1 and CDR2 are MNHEY and SMNVEV (reference sequence). The trim removed 4 bases at V and 14 bases at J, leaving 10 bases unmatched. The CDR3 consists of 14 residues. The CDR3 loop is CASSSVLAGGVEFF. CDR3 sequence (DNA): TGTGCCAGCAGTTCAGTCCTAGCGGGGGGAGTTGAGTTCTTC.

The chain carries TRBV27 and TRBJ1-5; D unclear. V lost 1 base to trimming and J lost 9 bases, with 13 bases between them. Germline values: CDR1 MNHEY, CDR2 SMNVEV (reference sequence). CDR3 length equals 14 residues. The CDR3 DNA reads TGTGCCAGCAGTTTATTAGACGGAAGTCGGCCCCAGCATTTT. Its translation: CASSLLDGSRPQHF.

V is TRBV6-4 and J is TRBJ1-1, with unresolved D. Per germline, CDR1 MRHNA and CDR2 SNTAGT. Trimming took 2 bases from V and 0 from J, leaving 4 bases between them. CDR3 length equals 13 residues. CDR3 nucleotides: TGTGCCAGCAGTGACAAAATGAACACTGAAGCTTTCTTT. Translating gives CASSDKMNTEAFF.

V and J are TRBV19 and TRBJ2-5, with TRBD1 as a possible D gene (6 bases). From germline, CDR1 is LNHDA and CDR2 SQIVND (reference sequence). The CDR3 totals 13 residues. Trimming pared 3 bases from V and 4 bases from J, leaving 9 bases between. The CDR3 DNA is TGTGCCAGTAGTATTCGCAGGGGAGAGACCCAGTACTTC. It yields the protein CASSIRRGETQYF.

V and J are TRBV6-1 and TRBJ1-1; the D is unclear. The CDR3 is made up of 12 amino acids. Looked up from germline, CDR1 is MNHNS and CDR2 is SASEGT. The germline V and J ends were trimmed by 1 base and 13 bases, with 13 bases remaining between them. Here the CDR3 reads CASSEGVGMVFF. CDR3 nucleotide sequence: TGTGCCAGCAGTGAAGGGGTAGGGATGGTTTTCTTT.

The chain recombines TRBV6-5 with TRBJ2-7, with unresolved D. Germline V lookup: CDR1 MNHEY, CDR2 SVGAGI. V lost 0 bases and J lost 0, with 12 bases in between. This CDR3 comprises 16 residues. CDR3 DNA: TGTGCCAGCAGTTACTCATCCACAGAACTCTCCTACGAGCAGTACTTC. Translating it yields CASSYSSTELSYEQYF.

The V call is TRBV9, the J call TRBJ2-2; 7 bases map to TRBD1. V shed 4 bases and J 2 bases; nucleotides not matched to a gene: 11. Germline V gene lookup returns CDR1 SGDLS and CDR2 YYNGEE. This CDR3 is built from 17 residues. CDR3 nucleotide sequence: TGTGCCAGCAGCACGGCTCGGGACAGCCCTAACACCGGGGAGCTGTTTTTT. As protein: CASSTARDSPNTGELFF.